This TCR beta chain was sequenced in a study of CD8+CD57+ T cells in acquired aplastic anemia. Deletions cut 0 bases from V and 3 bases from J, with 12 bases between. The CDR3 runs 14 residues. Germline loops: CDR1 DFQATT, CDR2 SNEGSKA (reference sequence). Profiling of TCR beta VDJ combinations and CDR3 sequences used genomic DNA as template. A single record per CDR3 protein comes from TCRdb applying MiXCR to the reads. The sample lists approximately 130,000 distinct CDR3 sequences, about 60% occurring once. The authors sequenced patients whose flow cytometry had shown CD8+CD57+ cell expansion. This clonotype was seen repeatedly, ten times or more.

The genes are TRBV20-1 and TRBJ2-7; unclear D gene. Sequenced: sorted CD4+, CD8+, or CD8+CD57+ T cells (not recorded which) from PBMCs. The source is a human donor with aplastic anemia. The CDR3 region has the DNA TGCAGTGCTAGAGATACAGCAGCTTACTACGAGCAGTACTTC. Protein: CSARDTAAYYEQYF.